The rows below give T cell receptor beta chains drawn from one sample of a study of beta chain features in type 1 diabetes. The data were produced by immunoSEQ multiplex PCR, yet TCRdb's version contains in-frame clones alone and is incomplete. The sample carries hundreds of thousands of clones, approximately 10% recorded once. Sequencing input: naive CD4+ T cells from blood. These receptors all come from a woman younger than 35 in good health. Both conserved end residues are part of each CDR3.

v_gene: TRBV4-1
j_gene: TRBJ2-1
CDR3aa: CASSQEVRFRMFF

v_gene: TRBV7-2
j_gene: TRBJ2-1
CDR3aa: CASSYSGPYNEQFF

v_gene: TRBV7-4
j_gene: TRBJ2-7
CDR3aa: CASSLARWEGEYEQYF

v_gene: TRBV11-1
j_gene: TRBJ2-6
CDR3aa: CASSPGVSGANVLTF

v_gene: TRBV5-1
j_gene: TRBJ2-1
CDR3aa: CASSPRQGGNEQFF

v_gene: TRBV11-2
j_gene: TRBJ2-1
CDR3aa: CASSSSGVHEQFF

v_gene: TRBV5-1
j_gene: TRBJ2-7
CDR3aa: CASSRDRDYEQYF

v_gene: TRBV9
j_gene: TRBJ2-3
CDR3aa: CASSFSGSGGTDTQYF

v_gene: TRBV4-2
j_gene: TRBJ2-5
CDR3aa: CASSQGTSGQETQYF

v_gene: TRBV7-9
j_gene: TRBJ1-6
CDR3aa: CASSTGGRKYSPLHF

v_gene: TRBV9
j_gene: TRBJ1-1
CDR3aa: CASSVGGVGPTEAFF

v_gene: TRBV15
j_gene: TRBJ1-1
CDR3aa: CATSTSPRGNTEAFF

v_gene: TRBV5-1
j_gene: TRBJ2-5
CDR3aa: CASSPRTDQETQYF

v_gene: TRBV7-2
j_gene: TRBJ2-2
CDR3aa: CASSLDSTPTGELFF

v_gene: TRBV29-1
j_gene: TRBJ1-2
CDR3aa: CSVAEVPNYGYTF

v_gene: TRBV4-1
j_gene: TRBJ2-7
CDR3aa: CASSQPSVGYEQYF

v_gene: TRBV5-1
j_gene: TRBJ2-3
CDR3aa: CASSPFGPGTDTQYF

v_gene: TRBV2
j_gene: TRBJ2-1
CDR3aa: CATTDPAGINEQFF

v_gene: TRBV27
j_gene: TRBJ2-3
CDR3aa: CASSYGRGLDTDTQYF

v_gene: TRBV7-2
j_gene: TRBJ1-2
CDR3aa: CASSFDRQNYGYTF

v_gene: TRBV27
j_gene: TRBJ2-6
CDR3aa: CASTAGSGANVLTF

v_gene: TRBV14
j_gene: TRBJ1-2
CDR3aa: CASKGSRAVYGYTF

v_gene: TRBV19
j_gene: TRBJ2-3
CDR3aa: CASRVLAGADTQYF

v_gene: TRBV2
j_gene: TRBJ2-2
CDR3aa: CASSEGVTGELFF

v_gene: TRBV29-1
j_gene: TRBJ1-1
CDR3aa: CSVAGRRNTEAFF